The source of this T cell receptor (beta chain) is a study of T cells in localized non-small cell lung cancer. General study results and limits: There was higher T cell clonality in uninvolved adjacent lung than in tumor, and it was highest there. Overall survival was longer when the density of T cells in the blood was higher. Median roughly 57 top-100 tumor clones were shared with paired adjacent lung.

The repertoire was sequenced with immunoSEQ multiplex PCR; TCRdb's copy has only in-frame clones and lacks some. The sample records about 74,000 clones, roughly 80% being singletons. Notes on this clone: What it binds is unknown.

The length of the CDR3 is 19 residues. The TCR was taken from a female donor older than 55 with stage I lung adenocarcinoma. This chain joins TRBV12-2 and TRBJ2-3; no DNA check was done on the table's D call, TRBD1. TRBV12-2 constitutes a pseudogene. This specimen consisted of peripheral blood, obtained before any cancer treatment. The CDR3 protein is CASRLAPELGQGTTDTQYF. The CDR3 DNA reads TGTGCAAGTCGCTTAGCTCCTGAGTTGGGACAGGGGACCACAGATACGCAGTATTTT.